This T cell receptor (beta chain) was recorded in a study of monozygotic twins with inflammatory bowel disease. Both TCRalpha and TCRbeta cDNA were subjected to two nested PCRs lasting about 17 and 10 cycles. TCRdb re-called the 5' RACE reads and catalogs CDR3 proteins one per entry, DNA excluded. This repertoire comprises around 100,000 distinct CDR3 sequences; its ten largest clones make up approximately 1.8%. Whole blood without T cell sorting served as the source of isolated total RNA. The CDR3 contains 16 residues. The chain joins TRBV12-3 or TRBV12-4 to TRBJ2-7; absent DNA, TCRdb's TRBD1 call cannot be checked. The sequencing input was blood. The sequence was collected from a human donor with ulcerative colitis or Crohn's disease, or a healthy co-twin of an affected twin (not recorded which). The CDR3 reads CASRPRGSGSRYEQYF.